This T cell receptor beta chain was found in a study of blood T cell repertoires in COVID-19. At the level of the study: Samples taken during acute and convalescent COVID-19 were collected in the United States, Italy and Spain. The cDNA or gDNA used as material had been derived from T cells, B-cell-depleted T cells, or PBMCs.

Trimming removed 7 bases from V and 2 bases from J, with 16 bases in between. Looked up from germline, CDR1 is WSHSY and CDR2 is SAAADI. This CDR3 has 15 amino acids. In the authors' workflow: Estimation of nucleated cell counts relied on the amplification of reference gene primers. Here immunoSEQ multiplex PCR was the method, and the copy in TCRdb shows in-frame clones only, minus some. V and J calls and clone size are those listed in that table; D and trimming were worked out from the DNA. This repertoire shows 100,000 to 110,000 clones, approximately 86% found once; its top ten account for around 15%.

This TCR came from a man aged 45 to 65 with active or convalescent COVID-19. The rearrangement joins TRBV10-2 to TRBJ2-3; possible D gene TRBD2, 5 bases. The sequencing sample was made of peripheral blood. The CDR3: CASTRGSAPTDTQYF. CDR3 coding DNA: TGCGCCAGCACCCGTGGGAGCGCCCCCACAGATACGCAGTATTTT.